This passage covers 27 T cell receptor beta chains from one sample sequenced in a study of molecular identifiers for immune sequencing clone quantification. One entry per CDR3 protein, called by TCRdb with MiXCR from the PCR reads. The sample has about half a million distinct CDR3 sequences, 25% seen once; the top ten hold approximately 0.76%. What was sequenced was naive CD8+ T cells from blood, with Jurkat cell RNA spiked in. Subset described: FACS-sorted CD8+CD4-CCR7+CD45RA+ naive T cells. These receptor sequences come from a human donor in good health. Some libraries in this study had Jurkat cell RNA spiked in.

This clonotype came up a few times. The chain couples TRBV20-1 to TRBJ2-1, with D perhaps TRBD2 (6 bases). Germline-derived CDR1 and CDR2 are DFQATT and SNEGSKA (reference sequence). The V gene lost 0 bases and the J gene lost 1 base, with 16 bases spanning the gap. The CDR3 length is 17 residues. The CDR3 nucleotides are TGCAGTGCTAGAGATCCCTACGGGGGAAGGTCCTACAATGAGCAGTTCTTC. Translated, it gives CSARDPYGGRSYNEQFF.

V usage is TRBV6-6 and J usage is TRBJ2-1; 13 nucleotides agree with TRBD2. CDR1 and CDR2 (germline): MNHNY, SVGAGI (reference sequence). V shed 6 bases and J 10 bases; nucleotides not matched to a gene: 6. The CDR3 is made up of 14 amino acids. The CDR3 DNA reads TGTGCCAGCAGCACTAGCGGGAGGGCCGGAGAGCAGTTCTTC. Residues: CASSTSGRAGEQFF.

This clonotype was seen more than once but under ten times. The J gene is TRBJ2-7, the V gene TRBV28; 7 bases are a match to TRBD1. Unmatched junction bases numbered 8, after V lost 3 bases and J lost 6 bases. The CDR3 is 14 residues long. CDR1 is MDHEN and CDR2 is SYDVKM in the germline V gene. The CDR3 bases are TGTGCCAGCAGTTTCCCAAGGGGGCGGAGCGAGCAGTACTTC. Translating it yields CASSFPRGRSEQYF.

This clonotype was found many times. This chain connects TRBV6-5 to TRBJ2-1, with 10 bases identical to TRBD2. There are 13 residues in the CDR3. Germline lookup yields CDR1 MNHEY and CDR2 SVGAGI. V trimming: 4 bases; J trimming: 10 bases; junction bases outside the gene matches: 4. The CDR3 spells CASSLAGGGEQFF. The CDR3 DNA follows: TGTGCCAGCAGTTTAGCGGGAGGAGGGGAGCAGTTCTTC.

The chain links TRBV20-1 to TRBJ2-1, with no clear D. In germline, CDR1 is DFQATT, CDR2 SNEGSKA (reference sequence). V lost 0 bases and J 8 bases, leaving 11 bases between the germline ends. The CDR3 runs 13 residues. The CDR3 here is CSARDSFTDEQFF. CDR3 DNA sequence: TGCAGTGCTAGAGATTCCTTCACGGATGAGCAGTTCTTC.

There are a few counts of this clonotype. This rearrangement joins TRBV28 to TRBJ2-5; TRBD2 agrees at 8 bases. Germline-derived CDR1 and CDR2 are MDHEN and SYDVKM. The CDR3 spans 14 residues. The J segment lost 4 bases and the V segment lost 1 base, leaving 2 bases of the junction unmatched. The CDR3 is CASSLLRGAETQYF. The CDR3 DNA sequence: TGTGCCAGCAGTTTATTGCGGGGGGCAGAGACCCAGTACTTC.

V and J are TRBV18 and TRBJ2-5; D may be TRBD2 (6 bases). V was clipped by 3 bases and J by 4 bases, with 18 bases between them. CDR1 KGHSH and CDR2 LQKENI come from the germline V gene. CDR3 length: 16 amino acids. The CDR3: CASSPAYPGVRETQYF. CDR3 nucleotides: TGTGCCAGCTCACCCGCCTATCCGGGGGTCCGAGAGACCCAGTACTTC.

This clonotype was seen repeatedly, ten times or more. The J gene is TRBJ2-7, the V gene TRBV4-2; no firm D call. Germline V CDR1 and CDR2: LGHNA, YNFKEQ. The CDR3 consists of 13 residues. Trimming pared 0 bases from V and 7 bases from J, leaving 10 bases between. CDR3: CASSQDILEEQYF. For the CDR3, the DNA is TGTGCCAGCAGCCAAGATATACTGGAAGAGCAGTACTTC.

This clonotype has at least ten counts. This chain links TRBV5-1 with TRBJ2-2; the D is unclear. Germline V gene lookup returns CDR1 SGHRS and CDR2 YFSETQ. The CDR3 has 14 amino acids. V was shortened by 1 base and J by 1 base, with 5 bases between the two germline ends. The CDR3 region has the DNA TGCGCCAGCAGCTTGTACGGGAACACCGGGGAGCTGTTTTTT. This gives the protein CASSLYGNTGELFF.

This clonotype was picked up many times. The V and J genes are TRBV5-1 and TRBJ1-1; 12 nucleotides align to TRBD1. V was clipped by 2 bases and J by 6 bases; unmatched bases: 5. The V gene's germline CDR1 is SGHRS and CDR2 YFSETQ. The CDR3 is made up of 15 amino acids. CDR3 amino acids: CASSFRGTGGSEAFF. CDR3 DNA sequence: TGCGCCAGCAGCTTCCGCGGGACAGGGGGCTCTGAAGCTTTCTTT.

This clonotype has a count of ten or more. CDR3 residues: CASSFTGAYNEKLFF. The CDR3 coding sequence is TGTGCCAGCAGTTTTACCGGGGCCTATAATGAAAAACTGTTTTTT. This chain joins TRBV28 and TRBJ1-4, with D possibly TRBD1 on 5 matching bases. Germline loops: CDR1 MDHEN, CDR2 SYDVKM. This CDR3 is 15 amino acids long. V lost 3 bases to trimming and J lost 4 bases, with 12 bases between them.

This clonotype was seen a handful of times. The chain links TRBV15 to TRBJ2-1, with TRBD2 matching over 11 bases. Germline values: CDR1 LNHNV, CDR2 YYDKDF (reference sequence). The trim removed 6 bases at V and 7 bases at J, leaving 5 bases unmatched. This CDR3 is built from 14 residues. The CDR3 sequence is CATSISGGANEQFF. In DNA form, the CDR3 reads TGTGCCACCAGTATTAGCGGGGGGGCTAATGAGCAGTTCTTC.

In the case of this clonotype: A read error may produce the germline difference seen at one junction end. This chain uses TRBV7-9 with TRBJ1-2; a weak D match, TRBD1 (6 bases). The CDR3 has 15 residues. Germline loops: CDR1 SEHNR, CDR2 FQNEAQ (reference sequence). The CDR3 bases are TGTACCAGCAGTCCTACAGGGCCGGAGGGCTATGGCTACACCTTC. Its translation: CTSSPTGPEGYGYTF. Supplemented by reference TRBV7-9 and TRBJ1-2, the full variable domain reads DTGVSQNPRHKITKRGQNVTFRCDPISEHNRLYWYRQTLGQGPEFLTYFQNEAQLEKSRLLSDRFSAERPKGSFSTLEIQRTEQGDSAMYLCTSSPTGPEGYGYTFGSGTRLTVV.

The V gene is TRBV12-5, the J gene TRBJ2-2, with D perhaps being TRBD1 or TRBD2 (7 bases each). The CDR3 covers 15 residues. The V and J ends lost 6 bases and 4 bases respectively, with 15 bases between them. Germline CDR1 reads LGHNT; CDR2 reads FRNRAP. This CDR3 reads CASGFQGGSTGELFF. The CDR3 nucleotides are TGTGCTAGTGGCTTCCAGGGGGGGAGCACCGGGGAGCTGTTTTTT.

This clonotype was observed a handful of times. The chain combines TRBV15 with TRBJ2-7; 9 positions match TRBD2. The CDR3 contains 15 residues. V lost 1 base to trimming and J lost 3 bases; unmatched junction nucleotides: 4. Germline V gene lookup returns CDR1 LNHNV and CDR2 YYDKDF (reference sequence). CDR3 coding DNA: TGTGCCACCAGCAGAGCAGCAGCGGGGGGCTACGAGCAGTACTTC. Translating it yields CATSRAAAGGYEQYF.

With respect to this clonotype: This sequence may be a read error, since a much larger clone differs from it by one base. The chain is built from TRBV28 and TRBJ1-5; the D is unclear. This CDR3 comprises 15 residues. Germline loops: CDR1 MDHEN, CDR2 SYDVKM. The V and J ends lost 4 bases and 1 base respectively, with 11 bases between them. CDR3 sequence: CASSSRTTSNQPQHF. Here the CDR3 DNA reads TGTGCCAGCAGTTCAAGGACCACCAGCAATCAGCCCCAGCATTTT.

For this clonotype: This clone may be a read error of a much larger clone one base away. In nucleotides, the CDR3 is TGTGCCAGCAGCAAGCACGTAGGAGGCATGAACACTGAAGCTCTCTTT. Its protein is CASSKHVGGMNTEALF. V and J are TRBV7-9 and TRBJ1-1; D unclear. The CDR3 loop spans 16 amino acids. Per the germline V gene, CDR1 is SEHNR and CDR2 is FQNEAQ (reference sequence).

As for this clonotype: Since the CDR3 does not end with the conserved phenylalanine or tryptophan, this likely comes from a read error. The chain links TRBV29-1 to TRBJ1-1; the D gene is possibly TRBD1 (5 bases). The CDR3 covers 11 residues. Germline loops: CDR1 SQVTM, CDR2 ANQGSEA. CDR3 sequence: CRVTVNTEAFS. CDR3 sequence (DNA): TGCAGGGTGACAGTGAACACTGAAGCTTTCTCT.

The sample holds many counts of this clonotype. The rearrangement uses TRBV29-1 and TRBJ2-7, with 7 nucleotides matching TRBD1. The germline gives CDR1 SQVTM, CDR2 ANQGSEA. Losses at the gene ends were 3 bases for V and 7 bases for J; bases not matched to a gene: 15. The length of the CDR3 is 15 residues. CDR3 nucleotides: TGCAGCGTTGAGTGGGGTTGGACAGGTCGGAGTGAGCAGTACTTC. Amino acids: CSVEWGWTGRSEQYF.

Concerning this clonotype itself: Possible read error: a much larger clone is one base away. The chain carries TRBV4-3 and TRBJ2-7; TRBD2 aligns across 10 bases. Looked up from germline, CDR1 is LGHNA and CDR2 is YSLEER. V shed 0 bases, J shed 0 bases, and the junction held 2 bases outside the gene matches. The CDR3 covers 16 residues. The DNA of the CDR3 is TGCGCCAGCAGCCAAGATGTAGCGGGGGGCTCCTACGAGCAGTACTTC. This sequence encodes CASSQDVAGGSYEQYF.

Regarding this clonotype: A much larger clone sits a single nucleotide away, making a read error possible. The V gene is TRBV5-4, the J gene TRBJ1-2; no definite D call. CDR1 is SGHNT, CDR2 YYREEE, per germline (reference sequence). The CDR3 covers 14 residues. CDR3 coding DNA: TGTGCCAGCAGGTCGTTCGACTCCAACTATGGCCACACCTTC. Protein product: CASRSFDSNYGHTF.

This clonotype has ten or more counts. V usage is TRBV2 and J usage is TRBJ2-7; TRBD1 aligns across 9 bases. The CDR3 has 13 amino acids. J lost 6 bases, V lost 5 bases, and 5 bases had no gene match. The germline CDR1 and CDR2 sequences are SNHLY and FYNNEI. The CDR3 bases are TGTGCCAGCAGTCCCGGGACAGGGACCGAGCAGTACTTC. It translates to CASSPGTGTEQYF.

This clonotype has just a few counts. The chain links TRBV20-1 to TRBJ2-7; a possible D gene is TRBD1 (6 bases). This CDR3 is 13 amino acids long. Germline assignment: CDR1 DFQATT and CDR2 SNEGSKA (reference sequence). The V end lost 5 bases, the J end lost 2 bases, and 13 bases lay between the germline ends. The CDR3 DNA is TGCAGTGCTGAATACAGGGAGACCTACGAGCAGTACTTC. Translated, it gives CSAEYRETYEQYF.

This clonotype was detected a few times. The rearrangement joins TRBV15 to TRBJ2-7; 10 bases agree with TRBD1. This CDR3 has 14 amino acids. The germline gives CDR1 LNHNV, CDR2 YYDKDF (reference sequence). V lost 5 bases, J lost 6 bases, and 7 bases stayed unmatched. CDR3 sequence: CATSETGGYLEQYF. The CDR3 region has the DNA TGTGCCACCAGCGAGACAGGGGGCTATCTCGAGCAGTACTTC.

This clonotype has a handful of counts. This chain links TRBV4-3 with TRBJ2-7, with a tentative D call TRBD1 (6 bases). The germline CDR1 and CDR2 sequences are LGHNA and YSLEER. Trimming shortened V by 4 bases and J by 2 bases, and 12 bases separated the two germline ends. The CDR3 has 14 residues. The CDR3 is CASSRADRTYEQYF. CDR3 coding DNA: TGCGCCAGCAGCCGAGCTGACAGGACCTACGAGCAGTACTTC.

This clonotype was seen many times. This chain links TRBV6-2 or TRBV6-3 with TRBJ2-5; 13 nucleotides line up with TRBD2. There are 18 residues in the CDR3. The germline V gene has CDR1 MNHEY and CDR2 SVGEGT. Germline trimming cut 2 bases from V and 5 bases from J; bases unmatched to any gene: 11. The CDR3 nucleotides read TGTGCCAGCAGTTACGGAGGACTAGCGGGAGCAGCGGGTGAGACCCAGTACTTC. It yields the protein CASSYGGLAGAAGETQYF.

This clonotype was detected many times. The CDR3 here is CASSQDWQGRLPQHF. In nucleotides, the CDR3 is TGCGCCAGCAGCCAAGATTGGCAGGGTAGGCTGCCCCAGCATTTT. The chain recombines TRBV4-1 with TRBJ1-5, with a tentative D call TRBD1 (5 bases). CDR1 and CDR2 from the germline V gene are MGHRA and YSYEKL. The CDR3 runs 15 residues. Trimming took 0 bases from V and 9 from J, leaving 15 bases between them.